This T cell receptor beta chain was sequenced during a study of blood T cell repertoires in COVID-19. Study details: Acute-phase and convalescent COVID-19 samples originated in the United States, Italy and Spain. In each case, the material was cDNA or gDNA derived from T cells, B-cell-depleted T cells, or PBMCs.

The table lists this clone with a few counts. In the authors' workflow: It was from reference gene primer amplification that nucleated cell counts were estimated. The assay was immunoSEQ multiplex PCR, and TCRdb's table has in-frame clones only and misses some. V, J and clone size are those of that table, while D and trimming were read from the DNA. The sample contains about 140,000 clones, about 70% of which appear only once. Germline-derived CDR1 and CDR2 are LGHNA and YSLEER. The CDR3 consists of 16 residues. The V gene lost 0 bases and the J gene lost 2 bases, with 14 bases spanning the gap. The receptor comes from a man older than 75 with acute or convalescent COVID-19. Material: peripheral blood. The chain joins TRBV4-3 to TRBJ2-7; D unresolved. CDR3 DNA sequence: TGCGCCAGCAGCCAAGATCTCTCCCGGTCGACCTACGAGCAGTACTTC. It translates to CASSQDLSRSTYEQYF.